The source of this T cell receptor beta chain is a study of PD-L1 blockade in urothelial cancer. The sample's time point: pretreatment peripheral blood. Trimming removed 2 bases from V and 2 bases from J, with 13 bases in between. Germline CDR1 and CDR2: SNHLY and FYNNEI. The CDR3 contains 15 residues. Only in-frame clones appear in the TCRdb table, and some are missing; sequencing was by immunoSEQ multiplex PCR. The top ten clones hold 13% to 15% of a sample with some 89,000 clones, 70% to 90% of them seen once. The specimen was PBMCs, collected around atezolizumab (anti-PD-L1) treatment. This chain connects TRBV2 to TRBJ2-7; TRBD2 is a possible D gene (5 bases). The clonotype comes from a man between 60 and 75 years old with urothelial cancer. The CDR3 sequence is CASSETGFQTYEQYF. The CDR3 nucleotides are TGTGCCAGCAGTGAAACGGGGTTCCAAACCTACGAGCAGTACTTC.